This T cell receptor beta chain appears in the sequencing data of a study of memory CD4+ T cells and cytomegalovirus serostatus. Study-wide background: This sample comes from healthy Belgian adults, several CMV seropositive, about 25 seronegative.

Single viable CD3+CD4+CD8-CD45RO+ cells were sorted as the memory CD4+ T cells. In the case of this clone: Its antigen is not known.

General observations from the study: Of about 150 reported CMV TCRbeta sequences, 55 to 80 were found in memory CD4+ repertoires.

The data were produced by immunoSEQ multiplex PCR, yet TCRdb's version contains in-frame clones alone and is incomplete. The table records about 59,000 clones, about 81% of them present only once. The source of this sequence is an adult in good health and CMV-seronegative. What was sequenced was memory CD4+ T cells from blood.

CDR3 residues: CATTELYTTGEQFF. The DNA for the CDR3 is TGTGCCACCACTGAACTTTACACTACAGGTGAGCAGTTCTTC. The chain combines TRBV15 with TRBJ2-1, with D possibly TRBD1 on 5 matching bases. CDR1 is LNHNV, CDR2 YYDKDF, per germline (reference sequence). V lost 7 bases and J 9 bases, leaving 19 bases between the germline ends. The CDR3 runs 14 residues.